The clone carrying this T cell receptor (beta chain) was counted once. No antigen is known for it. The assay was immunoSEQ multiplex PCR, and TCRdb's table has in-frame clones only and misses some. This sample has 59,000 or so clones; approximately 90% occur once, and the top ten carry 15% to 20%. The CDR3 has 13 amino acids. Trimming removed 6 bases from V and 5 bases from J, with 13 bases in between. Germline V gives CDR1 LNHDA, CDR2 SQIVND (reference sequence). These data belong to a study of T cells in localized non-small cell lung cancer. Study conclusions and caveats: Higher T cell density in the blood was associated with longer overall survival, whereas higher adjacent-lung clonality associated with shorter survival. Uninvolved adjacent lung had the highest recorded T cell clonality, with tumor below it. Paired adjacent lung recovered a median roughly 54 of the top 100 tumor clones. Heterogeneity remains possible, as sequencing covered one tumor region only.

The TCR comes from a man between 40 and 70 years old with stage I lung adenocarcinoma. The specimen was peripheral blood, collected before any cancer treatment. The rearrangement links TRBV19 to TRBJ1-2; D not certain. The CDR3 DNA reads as TGTGCCAGTAGACTGGTCGGAGAGTATGGCTACACCTTC. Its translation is CASRLVGEYGYTF.